The sequence of this T cell receptor beta chain was determined in a study of blood T cell repertoires in COVID-19. Study information: There were acute and convalescent COVID-19 samples, and they came from the United States, Italy and Spain.

The junction had 8 bases not matched to a gene; V was cut back by 0 bases and J by 2 bases. Germline CDR1 SGDLS, CDR2 YYNGEE. This CDR3 region has 17 residues. In the original workflow: Amplification with reference gene primers provided the estimates of nucleated cell counts. Sequencing was performed with immunoSEQ multiplex PCR; in TCRdb, only in-frame clones are kept and a portion is missing. V, J and clone size reflect that table, while D and trimming were determined from the DNA. This sample has around 130,000 clones, with about four fifths found just once. This chain connects TRBV9 to TRBJ2-3; 8 positions agree with TRBD1. The sequencing sample was made of peripheral blood. This sequence was found in a man aged 40-50 years with active or convalescent COVID-19. The chain's CDR3 is CASSVAPGQGVTDTQYF. The CDR3 DNA is TGTGCCAGCAGCGTAGCTCCCGGACAGGGTGTCACAGATACGCAGTATTTT.